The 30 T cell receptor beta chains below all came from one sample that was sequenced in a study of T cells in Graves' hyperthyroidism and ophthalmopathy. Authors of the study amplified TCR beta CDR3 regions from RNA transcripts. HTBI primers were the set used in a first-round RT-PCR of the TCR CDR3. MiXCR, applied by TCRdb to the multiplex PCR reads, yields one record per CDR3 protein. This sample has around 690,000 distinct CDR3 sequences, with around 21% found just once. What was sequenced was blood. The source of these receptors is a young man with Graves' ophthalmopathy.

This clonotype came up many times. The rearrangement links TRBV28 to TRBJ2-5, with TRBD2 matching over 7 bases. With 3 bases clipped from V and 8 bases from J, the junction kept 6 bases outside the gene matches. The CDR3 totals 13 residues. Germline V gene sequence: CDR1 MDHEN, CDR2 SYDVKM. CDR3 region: CASSFLAERTQYF. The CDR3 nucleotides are TGTGCCAGCAGTTTTCTAGCGGAACGAACCCAGTACTTC. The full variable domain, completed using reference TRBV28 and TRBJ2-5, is DVKVTQSSRYLVKRTGEKVFLECVQDMDHENMFWYRQDPGLGLRLIYFSYDVKMKEKGDIPEGYSVSREKKERFSLILESASTNQTSMYLCASSFLAERTQYFGPGTRLLVL.

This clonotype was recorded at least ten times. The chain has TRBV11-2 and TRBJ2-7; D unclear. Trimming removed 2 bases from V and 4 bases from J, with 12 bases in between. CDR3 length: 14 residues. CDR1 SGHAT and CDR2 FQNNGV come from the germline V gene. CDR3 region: CASSLSGSGYEQYF. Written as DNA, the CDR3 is TGTGCCAGCAGCTTATCGGGTAGTGGGTACGAGCAGTACTTC.

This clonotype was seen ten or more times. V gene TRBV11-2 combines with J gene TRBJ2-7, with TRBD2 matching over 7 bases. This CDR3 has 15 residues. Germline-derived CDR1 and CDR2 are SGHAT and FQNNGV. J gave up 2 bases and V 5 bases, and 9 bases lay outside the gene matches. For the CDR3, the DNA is TGTGCCAGCAGCCATGGTGGGGGGGGGACCTACGAGCAGTACTTC. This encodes CASSHGGGGTYEQYF.

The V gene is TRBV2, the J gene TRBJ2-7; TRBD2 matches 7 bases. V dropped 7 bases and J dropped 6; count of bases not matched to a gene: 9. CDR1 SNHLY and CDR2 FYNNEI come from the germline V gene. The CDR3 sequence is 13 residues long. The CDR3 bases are TGTGCCAGCAAGGTGGCGGGAGCTACCGAGCAGTACTTC. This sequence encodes CASKVAGATEQYF.

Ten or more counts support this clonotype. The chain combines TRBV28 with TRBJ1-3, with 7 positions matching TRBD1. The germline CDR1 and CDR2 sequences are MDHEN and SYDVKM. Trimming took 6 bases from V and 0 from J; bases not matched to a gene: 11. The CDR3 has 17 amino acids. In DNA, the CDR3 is TGTGCCAGCAGCCCCTTGACAGGGATACACTCTGGAAACACCATATATTTT. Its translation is CASSPLTGIHSGNTIYF.

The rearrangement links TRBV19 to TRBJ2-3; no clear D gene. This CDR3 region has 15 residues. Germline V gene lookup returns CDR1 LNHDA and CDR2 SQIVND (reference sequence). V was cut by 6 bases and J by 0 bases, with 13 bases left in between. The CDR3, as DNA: TGTGCCAGTAGCTCTGCGGAAACTAGCACAGATACGCAGTATTTT. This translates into CASSSAETSTDTQYF. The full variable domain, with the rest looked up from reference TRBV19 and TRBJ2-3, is DGGITQSPKYLFRKEGQNVTLSCEQNLNHDAMYWYRQDPGQGLRLIYYSQIVNDFQKGDIAEGYSVSREKKESFPLTVTSAQKNPTAFYLCASSSAETSTDTQYFGPGTRLTVL.

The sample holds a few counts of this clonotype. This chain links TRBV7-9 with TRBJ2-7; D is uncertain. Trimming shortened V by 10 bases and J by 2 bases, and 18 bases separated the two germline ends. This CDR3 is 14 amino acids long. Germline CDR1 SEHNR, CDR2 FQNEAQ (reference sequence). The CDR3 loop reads CAIQSLNLTYEQYF. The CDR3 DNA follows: TGTGCCATTCAGAGCCTTAACCTAACCTACGAGCAGTACTTC.

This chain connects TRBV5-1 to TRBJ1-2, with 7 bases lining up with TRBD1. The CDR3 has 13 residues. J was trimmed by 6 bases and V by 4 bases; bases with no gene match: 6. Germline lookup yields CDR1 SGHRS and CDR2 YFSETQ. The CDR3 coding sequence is TGCGCCAGCAGCATCCAGGGGGAGGATGGCTACACCTTC. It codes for CASSIQGEDGYTF. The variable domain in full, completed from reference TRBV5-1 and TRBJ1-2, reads KAGVTQTPRYLIKTRGQQVTLSCSPISGHRSVSWYQQTPGQGLQFLFEYFSETQRNKGNFPGRFSGRQFSNSRSEMNVSTLELGDSALYLCASSIQGEDGYTFGSGTRLTVV.

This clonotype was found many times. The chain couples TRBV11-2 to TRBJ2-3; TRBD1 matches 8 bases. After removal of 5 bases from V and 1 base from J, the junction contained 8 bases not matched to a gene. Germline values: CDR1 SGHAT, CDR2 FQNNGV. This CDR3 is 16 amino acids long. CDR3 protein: CASSQQGVRGTDTQYF. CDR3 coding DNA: TGTGCCAGCAGCCAACAGGGGGTTAGAGGCACAGATACGCAGTATTTT.

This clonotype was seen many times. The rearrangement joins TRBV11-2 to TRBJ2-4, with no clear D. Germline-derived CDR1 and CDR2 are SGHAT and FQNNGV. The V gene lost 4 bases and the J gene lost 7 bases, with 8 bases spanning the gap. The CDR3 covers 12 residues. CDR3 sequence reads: CASSSAGNIQYF. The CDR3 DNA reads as TGTGCCAGCAGCTCAGCTGGGAACATTCAGTACTTC.

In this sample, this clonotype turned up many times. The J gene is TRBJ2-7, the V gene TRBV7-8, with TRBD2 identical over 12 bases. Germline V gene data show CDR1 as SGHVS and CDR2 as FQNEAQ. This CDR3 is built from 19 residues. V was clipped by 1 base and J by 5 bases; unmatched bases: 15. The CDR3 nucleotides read TGTGCCAGCAGCTTAGTGGTGTCCCGGACTAGCGGGACGACCAACGAGCAGTACTTC. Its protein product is CASSLVVSRTSGTTNEQYF.

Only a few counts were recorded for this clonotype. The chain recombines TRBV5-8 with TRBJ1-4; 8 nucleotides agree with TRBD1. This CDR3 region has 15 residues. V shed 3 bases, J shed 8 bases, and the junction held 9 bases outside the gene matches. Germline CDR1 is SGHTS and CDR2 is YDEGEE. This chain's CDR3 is CASSSTGQVWEKLFF. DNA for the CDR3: TGTGCCAGCAGCTCTACGGGACAGGTTTGGGAAAAACTGTTTTTT.

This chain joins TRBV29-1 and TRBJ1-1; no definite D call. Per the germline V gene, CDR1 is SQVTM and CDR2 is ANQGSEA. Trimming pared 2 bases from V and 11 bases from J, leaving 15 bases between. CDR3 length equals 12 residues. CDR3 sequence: CSVERGQAQAFF. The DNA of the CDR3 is TGCAGCGTTGAAAGAGGTCAGGCCCAGGCTTTCTTT. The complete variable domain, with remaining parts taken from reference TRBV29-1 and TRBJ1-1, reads SAVISQKPSRDICQRGTSLTIQCQVDSQVTMMFWYRQQPGQSLTLIATANQGSEATYESGFVIDKFPISRPNLTFSTLTVSNMSPEDSSIYLCSVERGQAQAFFGQGTRLTVV.

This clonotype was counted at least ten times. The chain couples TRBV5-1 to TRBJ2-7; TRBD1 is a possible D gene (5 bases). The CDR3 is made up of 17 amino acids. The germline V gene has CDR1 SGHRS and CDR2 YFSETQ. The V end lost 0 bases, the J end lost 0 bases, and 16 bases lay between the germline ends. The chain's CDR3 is CASSLGWGLPSSYEQYF. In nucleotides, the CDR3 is TGCGCCAGCAGCTTGGGATGGGGCCTCCCTAGCTCCTACGAGCAGTACTTC.

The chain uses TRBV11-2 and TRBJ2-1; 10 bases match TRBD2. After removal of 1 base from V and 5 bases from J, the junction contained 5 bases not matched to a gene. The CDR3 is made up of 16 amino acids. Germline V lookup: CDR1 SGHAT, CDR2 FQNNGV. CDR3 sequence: CASSLGAGGPHNEQFF. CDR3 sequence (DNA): TGTGCCAGCAGCTTAGGAGCGGGAGGGCCCCACAATGAGCAGTTCTTC.

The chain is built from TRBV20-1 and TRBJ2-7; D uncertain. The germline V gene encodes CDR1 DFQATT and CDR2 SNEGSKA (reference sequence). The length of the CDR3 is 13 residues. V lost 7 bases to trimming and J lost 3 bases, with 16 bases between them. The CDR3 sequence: CSVHGPNNYEQYF. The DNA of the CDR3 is TGCAGTGTCCACGGACCGAACAACTACGAGCAGTACTTC.

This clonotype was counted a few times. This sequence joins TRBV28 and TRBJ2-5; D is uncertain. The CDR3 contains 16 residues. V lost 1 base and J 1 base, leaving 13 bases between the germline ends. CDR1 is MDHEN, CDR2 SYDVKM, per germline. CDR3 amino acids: CASSLFPILFQETQYF. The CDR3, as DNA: TGTGCCAGCAGTTTATTCCCCATTCTATTCCAAGAGACCCAGTACTTC.

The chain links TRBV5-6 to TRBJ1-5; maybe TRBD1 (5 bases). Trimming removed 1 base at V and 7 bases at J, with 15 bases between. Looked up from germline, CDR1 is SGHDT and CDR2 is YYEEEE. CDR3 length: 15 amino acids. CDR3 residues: CASSLRQLLGQPQHF. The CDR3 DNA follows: TGTGCCAGCAGCTTGAGACAGCTACTGGGGCAGCCCCAGCATTTT.

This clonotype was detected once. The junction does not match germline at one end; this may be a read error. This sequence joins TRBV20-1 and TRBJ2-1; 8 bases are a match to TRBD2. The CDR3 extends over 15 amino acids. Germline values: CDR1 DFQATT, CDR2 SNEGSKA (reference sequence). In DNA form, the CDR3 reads TGCAGTACTAGAGCTGGAGCGGGAGAGCTAAATGAGCAGTTCTTC. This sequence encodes CSTRAGAGELNEQFF.

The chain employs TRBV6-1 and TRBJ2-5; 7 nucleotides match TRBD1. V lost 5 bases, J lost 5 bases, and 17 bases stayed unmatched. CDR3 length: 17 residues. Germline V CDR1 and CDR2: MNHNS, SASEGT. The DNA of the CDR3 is TGTGCCAGCAGTCGAAGTAGGACAGGTCACTCCCAGGAGACCCAGTACTTC. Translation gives CASSRSRTGHSQETQYF.

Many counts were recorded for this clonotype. CDR3: CASSGPGRNTEAFF. In DNA form, the CDR3 reads TGTGCCAGCAGTGGACCGGGGAGGAACACTGAAGCTTTCTTT. The chain employs TRBV12-3 or TRBV12-4 and TRBJ1-1, with no clear D. V lost 5 bases, J lost 1 base, and 11 bases lay in between. The CDR3 sequence is 14 residues long.

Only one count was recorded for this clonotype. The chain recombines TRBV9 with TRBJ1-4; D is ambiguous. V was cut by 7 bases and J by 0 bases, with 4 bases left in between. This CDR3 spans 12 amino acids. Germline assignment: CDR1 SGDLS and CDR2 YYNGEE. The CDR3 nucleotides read TGTGCCAGCGGTGCAACTAATGAAAAACTGTTTTTT. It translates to CASGATNEKLFF.

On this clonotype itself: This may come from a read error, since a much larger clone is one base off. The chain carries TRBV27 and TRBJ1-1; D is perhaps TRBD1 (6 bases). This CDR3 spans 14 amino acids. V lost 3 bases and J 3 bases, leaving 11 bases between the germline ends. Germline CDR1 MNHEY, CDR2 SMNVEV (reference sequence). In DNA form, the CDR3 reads TGTGCCAGCAGTTTTACAGGGATGGACACTGAAGCTTTCTTT. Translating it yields CASSFTGMDTEAFF.

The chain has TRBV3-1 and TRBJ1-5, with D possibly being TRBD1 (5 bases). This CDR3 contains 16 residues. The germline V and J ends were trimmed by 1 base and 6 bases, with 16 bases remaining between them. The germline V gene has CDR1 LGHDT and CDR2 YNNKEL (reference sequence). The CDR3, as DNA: TGTGCCAGCAGCCAAGCAGGGCGGGGGATAGGTCAGCCCCAGCATTTT. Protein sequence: CASSQAGRGIGQPQHF. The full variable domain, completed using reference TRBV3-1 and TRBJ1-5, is DTAVSQTPKYLVTQMGNDKSIKCEQNLGHDTMYWYKQDSKKFLKIMFSYNNKELIINETVPNRFSPKSPDKAHLNLHINSLELGDSAVYFCASSQAGRGIGQPQHFGDGTRLSIL.

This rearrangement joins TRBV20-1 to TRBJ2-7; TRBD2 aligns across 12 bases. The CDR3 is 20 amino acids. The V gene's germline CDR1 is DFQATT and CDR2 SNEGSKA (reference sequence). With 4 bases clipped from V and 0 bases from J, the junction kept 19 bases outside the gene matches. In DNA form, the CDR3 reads TGCAGTGCTATCGCAGAACTAGGACTAGCGGGGAGAATTTACTCCTACGAGCAGTACTTC. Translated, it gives CSAIAELGLAGRIYSYEQYF.

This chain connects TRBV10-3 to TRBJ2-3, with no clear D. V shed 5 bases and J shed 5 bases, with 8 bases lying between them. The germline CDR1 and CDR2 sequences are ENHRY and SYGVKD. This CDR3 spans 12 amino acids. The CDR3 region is CAISPDGDTQYF. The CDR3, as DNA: TGTGCCATCAGTCCGGACGGAGATACGCAGTATTTT.

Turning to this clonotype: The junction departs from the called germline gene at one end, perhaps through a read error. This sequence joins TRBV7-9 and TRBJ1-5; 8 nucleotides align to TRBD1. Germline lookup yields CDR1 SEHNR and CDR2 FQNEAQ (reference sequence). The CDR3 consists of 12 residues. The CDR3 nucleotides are TGTGCCAGCAGCCCCGGGACAGGCCCTGTTGATTTT. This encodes CASSPGTGPVDF.

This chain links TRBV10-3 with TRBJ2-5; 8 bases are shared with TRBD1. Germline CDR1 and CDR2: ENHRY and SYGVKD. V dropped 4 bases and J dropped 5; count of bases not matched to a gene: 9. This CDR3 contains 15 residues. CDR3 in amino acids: CAISAGQGAWETQYF. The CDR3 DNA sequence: TGTGCCATCAGTGCGGGGCAGGGGGCGTGGGAGACCCAGTACTTC.

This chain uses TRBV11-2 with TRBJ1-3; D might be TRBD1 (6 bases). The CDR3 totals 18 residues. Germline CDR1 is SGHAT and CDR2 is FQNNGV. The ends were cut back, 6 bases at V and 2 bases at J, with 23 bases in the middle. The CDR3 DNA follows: TGTGCCAGCAGTTCCCTTAAACCCCAGGGGAAAACTGGAAACACCATATATTTT. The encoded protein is CASSSLKPQGKTGNTIYF.

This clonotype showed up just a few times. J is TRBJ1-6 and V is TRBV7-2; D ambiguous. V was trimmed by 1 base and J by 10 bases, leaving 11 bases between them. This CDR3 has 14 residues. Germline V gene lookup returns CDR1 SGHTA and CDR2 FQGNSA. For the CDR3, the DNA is TGTGCCAGCAGCTTAGAGATACAGCCCTCACCCCTCCACTTT. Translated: CASSLEIQPSPLHF.